The entry that follows covers one T cell receptor (beta chain) sequence. The target antigen is unknown. Processing of graft tissue released intraepithelial and lamina propria lymphocytes. The assay was immunoSEQ multiplex PCR, and TCRdb's table has in-frame clones only and misses some. This table holds around 15,000 clones, 80% found once. These data come from a study of graft-versus-host responses after intestinal transplantation. Study at large: Transplants given to recipients were multivisceral, liver-intestinal, or isolated intestinal. Each patient got anti-thymocyte globulin induction, then tacrolimus and steroids for about 3 years.

Study-wide points: The recipient marrow held GvH clones, and some of them showed up first in ileum or blood. When patients had graft-donor T cell macrochimerism, their allografts held high graft-versus-host to host-versus-graft clonal ratios.

V lost 3 bases, J lost 2 bases, and 13 bases lay in between. The CDR3 runs 15 residues. Germline CDR1 is LNHNV and CDR2 is YYDKDF (reference sequence). This clonotype originated in a human patient who received an intestinal transplant, so some T cells may come from the graft donor. The sequenced sample was ileum tissue, obtained roughly 110 days after intestinal transplant. J is TRBJ1-2 and V is TRBV15; D might be TRBD1 (5 bases). The CDR3 region has the DNA TGTGCCACCAGCAGTGAACTGGGGGGGAACTATGGCTACACCTTC. This codes for CATSSELGGNYGYTF.